These 21 T cell receptor beta chains share one sample of origin, sequenced in a study of T cell responses to AZD1222 COVID-19 vaccine. The data were produced by immunoSEQ multiplex PCR, yet TCRdb's version contains in-frame clones alone and is incomplete. Here the sample spans 100,000 to 150,000 clones, just over 90% being singletons. Sequences were derived from peripheral blood, sampled on day 0 of AZD1222 vaccination. These TCRs come from an adult in good health.

V and J are TRBV3-1 (or the pseudogene TRBV3-2) and TRBJ2-2; no clear D. Germline V gene data show CDR1 as LGHDT and CDR2 as YNNKEL (reference sequence). The ends were cut back, 1 base at V and 6 bases at J, with 12 bases in the middle. This CDR3 contains 15 residues. The CDR3 region has the DNA TGTGCCAGCAGCCAAGCCCGTGGACGGTCCGGGGAGCTGTTTTTT. This translates into CASSQARGRSGELFF.

The V and J genes are TRBV4-1 and TRBJ2-7, with D tentatively TRBD2 (5 bases). This CDR3 contains 14 residues. V lost 0 bases to trimming and J lost 4 bases, with 10 bases between them. In germline, CDR1 is MGHRA, CDR2 YSYEKL. The CDR3 DNA follows: TGCGCCAGCAGCCAAGAAATCGGGGATTACGAGCAGTACTTC. Translating gives CASSQEIGDYEQYF.

The chain couples TRBV6-1 to TRBJ1-3; no clear D. The germline V and J ends were trimmed by 3 bases and 0 bases, with 15 bases remaining between them. The length of the CDR3 is 17 residues. Per the germline V gene, CDR1 is MNHNS and CDR2 is SASEGT. CDR3 loop: CASSEPGSGLSGNTIYF. CDR3 DNA: TGTGCCAGCAGTGAGCCGGGATCCGGACTCTCTGGAAACACCATATATTTT.

CDR3 amino acids: CASSQDQGTPNSPLHF. The CDR3 region has the DNA TGTGCCAGCAGCCAAGATCAGGGGACGCCTAATTCACCCCTCCACTTT. This chain joins TRBV4-2 and TRBJ1-6; perhaps TRBD1 as D (6 bases). This CDR3 contains 16 residues. Trimming cost V 0 bases and J 6 bases, with 12 bases left between them. From germline, CDR1 is LGHNA and CDR2 YNFKEQ.

This clone appeared once. CDR3 in amino acids: CASSSGHHHGTEAFF. In DNA, the CDR3 is TGTGCCAGCAGCTCGGGACACCACCACGGCACTGAAGCTTTCTTT. This chain links TRBV7-2 with TRBJ1-1; perhaps TRBD1 as D (6 bases). CDR1 is SGHTA and CDR2 is FQGNSA in the germline V gene. V dropped 4 bases and J dropped 4 bases, with 16 bases sitting between them. The CDR3 totals 15 residues.

The chain couples TRBV11-2 to TRBJ1-6; no clear D. CDR3 size: 17 residues. Germline V gives CDR1 SGHAT, CDR2 FQNNGV. Trimming cost V 5 bases and J 0 bases, with 14 bases left between them. The CDR3 bases are TGTGCCAGCAGCCCACGTCCGGGGAGCTCCTATAATTCACCCCTCCACTTT. Amino acid sequence: CASSPRPGSSYNSPLHF.

The rearrangement uses TRBV5-1 and TRBJ1-6, with 7 bases lining up with TRBD1. The germline gives CDR1 SGHRS, CDR2 YFSETQ. Unmatched junction bases numbered 3, after V lost 0 bases and J lost 6 bases. The length of the CDR3 is 15 residues. The CDR3 is CASSLEGQSNSPLHF. The DNA for the CDR3 is TGCGCCAGCAGCTTGGAGGGACAGAGTAATTCACCCCTCCACTTT.

The rearrangement links TRBV4-1 to TRBJ2-7; 8 bases are a match to TRBD1. V shed 1 base, J shed 5 bases, and the junction held 4 bases outside the gene matches. Germline V gene data show CDR1 as MGHRA and CDR2 as YSYEKL. This CDR3 contains 14 residues. CDR3 in amino acids: CASSQGDRGNEQYF. The CDR3 bases are TGCGCCAGCAGCCAAGGTGACAGGGGAAACGAGCAGTACTTC.

The V call is TRBV9, the J call TRBJ2-7; TRBD1 agrees at 7 bases. V was clipped by 4 bases and J by 7 bases; unmatched bases: 8. The germline V gene encodes CDR1 SGDLS and CDR2 YYNGEE. The CDR3 length is 13 residues. CDR3 protein: CASSPGQHREQYF. CDR3 bases: TGTGCCAGCAGCCCGGGACAGCATAGGGAGCAGTACTTC.

V and J are TRBV11-2 and TRBJ2-7; either TRBD1 or TRBD2 may fit D (5 bases each). Trimming cost V 1 base and J 2 bases, with 9 bases left between them. The germline V gene has CDR1 SGHAT and CDR2 FQNNGV. This CDR3 is 14 amino acids long. CDR3: CASSLGRDAYEQYF. In DNA form, the CDR3 reads TGTGCCAGCAGCTTAGGCAGGGACGCCTACGAGCAGTACTTC.

This sequence joins TRBV19 and TRBJ1-5; no clear D gene. Looked up from germline, CDR1 is LNHDA and CDR2 is SQIVND (reference sequence). This CDR3 region has 13 residues. V was trimmed by 1 base and J by 7 bases, leaving 8 bases between them. The CDR3 loop reads CASSIGPRQPQHF. The CDR3 DNA sequence: TGTGCCAGTAGTATAGGCCCCAGGCAGCCCCAGCATTTT.

The rearrangement links TRBV9 to TRBJ2-7; 7 bases fit TRBD2. The CDR3 contains 14 residues. Germline CDR1 SGDLS, CDR2 YYNGEE. J gave up 3 bases and V 0 bases, and 3 bases lay outside the gene matches. In DNA form, the CDR3 reads TGTGCCAGCAGCGTAGCTGGGGGGGACTACGAGCAGTACTTC. This encodes CASSVAGGDYEQYF. Together with reference TRBV9 and TRBJ2-7, the CDR3 gives the full variable domain: DSGVTQTPKHLITATGQRVTLRCSPRSGDLSVYWYQQSLDQGLQFLIQYYNGEERAKGNILERFSAQQFPDLHSELNLSSLELGDSALYFCASSVAGGDYEQYFGPGTRLTVT.

The chain uses TRBV11-2 and TRBJ1-6, with D possibly matching TRBD1 (6 bases). Germline loops: CDR1 SGHAT, CDR2 FQNNGV. CDR3 length: 13 amino acids. This CDR3 reads CATGLSYNSPLHF. For the CDR3, the DNA is TGTGCAACAGGGTTGAGCTATAATTCACCCCTCCACTTT.

The chain has TRBV21-1 and TRBJ1-5; TRBD1 reflects the table's D call only, with no check against the DNA. TRBV21-1 is listed as a pseudogene. The length of the CDR3 is 17 residues. Written as DNA, the CDR3 is TGTGCCAGCAGCAATCCCAGGGCTCAAGGAGGCAATCAGCCCCAGCATTTT. It yields the protein CASSNPRAQGGNQPQHF.

The chain links TRBV7-2 to TRBJ1-6; no clear D. The germline CDR1 and CDR2 sequences are SGHTA and FQGNSA. The CDR3 spans 16 residues. Trimming left V 5 bases short and J 7 bases short, with 18 bases between. For the CDR3, the DNA is TGTGCCAGCAGCCCTCAACGGGCCCTGCCCAATTCACCCCTCCACTTT. This encodes CASSPQRALPNSPLHF.

The chain links TRBV9 to TRBJ1-1, with TRBD1 matching over 7 bases. J lost 4 bases, V lost 4 bases, and 4 bases had no gene match. This CDR3 has 13 amino acids. Germline CDR1 reads SGDLS; CDR2 reads YYNGEE. The CDR3 loop reads CASSSDRVTEAFF. CDR3 bases: TGTGCCAGCAGCTCAGACAGGGTCACTGAAGCTTTCTTT.

The rearrangement uses TRBV11-2 and TRBJ2-7; D is ambiguous. Germline V lookup: CDR1 SGHAT, CDR2 FQNNGV. The V end was cut by 0 bases, the J end by 5 bases, with 5 bases between. CDR3 size: 12 residues. CDR3 region: CASSLDQDEQYF. CDR3 nucleotides: TGTGCCAGCAGCTTAGATCAGGACGAGCAGTACTTC.

The chain is built from TRBV18 and TRBJ1-2, with no clear D. The length of the CDR3 is 15 residues. Trimming pared 0 bases from V and 4 bases from J, leaving 12 bases between. The germline gives CDR1 KGHSH, CDR2 LQKENI. CDR3 coding DNA: TGTGCCAGCTCACCACCGGAGTATGCACCCTATGGCTACACCTTC. This translates into CASSPPEYAPYGYTF.

A single count supports this clone. The chain couples TRBV28 to TRBJ1-4, with 8 bases fitting TRBD1. V shed 4 bases, J shed 4 bases, and the junction held 5 bases outside the gene matches. CDR1 and CDR2 (germline): MDHEN, SYDVKM. This CDR3 spans 15 amino acids. The CDR3 nucleotides read TGTGCCAGCAGTTCCAGGGGGCGAGGTAATGAAAAACTGTTTTTT. It translates to CASSSRGRGNEKLFF.

The chain combines TRBV4-1 with TRBJ1-2; D call uncertain. The CDR3 length is 15 residues. V was clipped by 4 bases and J by 1 base, with 13 bases between them. From germline, CDR1 is MGHRA and CDR2 YSYEKL. The CDR3 here is CASSPGRGINYGYTF. In nucleotides, the CDR3 is TGCGCCAGCAGCCCCGGGCGAGGTATTAACTATGGCTACACCTTC.

The rearrangement uses TRBV7-2 and TRBJ1-1, with 7 bases that match TRBD1. The CDR3 loop spans 14 amino acids. J was trimmed by 2 bases and V by 5 bases; bases with no gene match: 5. CDR1 is SGHTA and CDR2 is FQGNSA in the germline V gene. The CDR3 nucleotides read TGTGCCAGCAGCGTAACAGGGGCAAACACTGAAGCTTTCTTT. This codes for CASSVTGANTEAFF. Combining the CDR3 with reference TRBV7-2 and TRBJ1-1 gives the whole variable domain GAGVSQSPSNKVTEKGKDVELRCDPISGHTALYWYRQSLGQGLEFLIYFQGNSAPDKSGLPSDRFSAERTGGSVSTLTIQRTQQEDSAVYLCASSVTGANTEAFFGQGTRLTVV.